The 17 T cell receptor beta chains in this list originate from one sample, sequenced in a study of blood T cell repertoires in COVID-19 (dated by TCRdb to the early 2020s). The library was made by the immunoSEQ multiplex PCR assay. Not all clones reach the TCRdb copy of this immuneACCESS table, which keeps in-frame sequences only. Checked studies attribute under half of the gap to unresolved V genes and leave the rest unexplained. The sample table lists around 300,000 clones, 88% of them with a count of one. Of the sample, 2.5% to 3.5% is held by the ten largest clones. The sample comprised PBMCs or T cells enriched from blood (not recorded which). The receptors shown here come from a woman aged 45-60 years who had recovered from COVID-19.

CDR3 protein: CASSQDGDRAAQHF. CDR3 coding DNA: TGTGCCAGCAGCCAAGACGGTGACAGGGCGGCCCAGCATTTT. This chain uses TRBV3-1 (or the pseudogene TRBV3-2) with TRBJ1-5, with TRBD1 matching 7 bases. Per germline, CDR1 LGHDT and CDR2 YNNKEL (reference sequence). Trimming at V came to 0 bases and at J to 11 bases, leaving 7 bases not matched to a gene. The CDR3 has 14 amino acids.

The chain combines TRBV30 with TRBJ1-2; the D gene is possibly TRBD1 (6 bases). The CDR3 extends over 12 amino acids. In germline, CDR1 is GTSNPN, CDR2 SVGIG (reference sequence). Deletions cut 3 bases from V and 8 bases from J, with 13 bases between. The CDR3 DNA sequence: TGTGCCTGGAGCCGGGGGGCTTGGGGCTACACCTTC. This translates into CAWSRGAWGYTF.

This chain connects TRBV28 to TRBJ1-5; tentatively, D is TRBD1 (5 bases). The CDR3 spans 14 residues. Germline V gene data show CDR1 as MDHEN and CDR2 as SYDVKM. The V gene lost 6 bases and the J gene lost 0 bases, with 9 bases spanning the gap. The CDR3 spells CASRRQYSNQPQHF. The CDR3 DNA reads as TGTGCCAGCAGACGACAGTATAGCAATCAGCCCCAGCATTTT.

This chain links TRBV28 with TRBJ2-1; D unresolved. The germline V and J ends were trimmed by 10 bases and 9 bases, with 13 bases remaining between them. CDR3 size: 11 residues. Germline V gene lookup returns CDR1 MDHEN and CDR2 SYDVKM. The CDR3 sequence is CATTDISEQFF. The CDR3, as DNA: TGTGCCACTACTGACATCAGTGAGCAGTTCTTC. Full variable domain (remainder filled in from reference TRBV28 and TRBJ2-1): DVKVTQSSRYLVKRTGEKVFLECVQDMDHENMFWYRQDPGLGLRLIYFSYDVKMKEKGDIPEGYSVSREKKERFSLILESASTNQTSMYLCATTDISEQFFGPGTRLTVL.

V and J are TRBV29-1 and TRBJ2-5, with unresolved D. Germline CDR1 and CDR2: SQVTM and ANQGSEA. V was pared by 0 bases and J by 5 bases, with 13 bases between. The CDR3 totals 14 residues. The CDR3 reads CSVEERGYQETQYF. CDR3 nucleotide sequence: TGCAGCGTTGAAGAACGAGGATATCAGGAGACCCAGTACTTC.

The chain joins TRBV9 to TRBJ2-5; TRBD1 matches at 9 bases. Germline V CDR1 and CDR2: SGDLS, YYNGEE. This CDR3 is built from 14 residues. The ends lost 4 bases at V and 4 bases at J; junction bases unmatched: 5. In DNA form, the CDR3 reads TGTGCCAGCAGCCCCCAGGGACAGGGAGAGACCCAGTACTTC. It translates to CASSPQGQGETQYF.

CDR3 loop: CASRRASAGYSNQPQHF. DNA of the CDR3: TGTGCCAGCAGGAGGGCCAGCGCCGGCTATAGCAATCAGCCCCAGCATTTT. V is TRBV28 and J is TRBJ1-5; no clear D. The CDR3 is 17 amino acids. Germline loops: CDR1 MDHEN, CDR2 SYDVKM. With 6 bases removed from V and 0 bases from J, the gap between germline ends came to 18 bases.

CDR3: CASSQAGPEAFF. As DNA, the CDR3 is TGTGCCAGCAGCCAGGCAGGGCCTGAAGCTTTCTTT. V is TRBV3-1 (or the pseudogene TRBV3-2) and J is TRBJ1-1; D is perhaps TRBD1 (5 bases). The germline V gene has CDR1 LGHDT and CDR2 YNNKEL (reference sequence). This CDR3 is 12 amino acids long. Between the trimmed V and J ends, which lost 3 bases and 6 bases, there was a span of 8 bases.

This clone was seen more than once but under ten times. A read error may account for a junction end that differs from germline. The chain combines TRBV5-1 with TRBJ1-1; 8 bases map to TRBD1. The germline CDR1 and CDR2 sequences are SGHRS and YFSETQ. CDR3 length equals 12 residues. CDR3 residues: CASRLDRAEAFF. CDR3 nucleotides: TGCGCCAGCAGATTGGACAGGGCTGAAGCTTTCTTT.

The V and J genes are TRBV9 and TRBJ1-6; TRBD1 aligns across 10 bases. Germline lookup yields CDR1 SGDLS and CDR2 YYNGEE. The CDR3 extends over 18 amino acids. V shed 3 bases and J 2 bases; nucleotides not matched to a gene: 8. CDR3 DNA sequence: TGTGCCAGCAGCGCTAGTCCGGGACAGGGGACCTATAATTCACCCCTCCACTTT. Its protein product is CASSASPGQGTYNSPLHF.

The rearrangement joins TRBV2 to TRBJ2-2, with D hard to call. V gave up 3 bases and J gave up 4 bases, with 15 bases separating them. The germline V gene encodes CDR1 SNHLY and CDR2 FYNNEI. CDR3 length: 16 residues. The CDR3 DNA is TGTGCCAGCAGTGAGGCAGCTAGGTATGGCACCGGGGAGCTGTTTTTT. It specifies CASSEAARYGTGELFF.

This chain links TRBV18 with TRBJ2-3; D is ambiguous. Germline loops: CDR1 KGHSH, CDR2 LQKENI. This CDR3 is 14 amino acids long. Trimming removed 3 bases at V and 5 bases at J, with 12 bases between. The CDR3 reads CASSPVVAIDTQYF. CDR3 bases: TGTGCCAGCTCACCCGTCGTGGCCATAGATACGCAGTATTTT.

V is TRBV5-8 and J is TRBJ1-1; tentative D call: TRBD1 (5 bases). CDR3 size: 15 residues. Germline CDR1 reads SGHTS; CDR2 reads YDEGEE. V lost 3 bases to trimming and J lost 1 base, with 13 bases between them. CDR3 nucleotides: TGTGCCAGCAGCTGGGGCCGGGCAGGGAACACTGAAGCTTTCTTT. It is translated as CASSWGRAGNTEAFF.

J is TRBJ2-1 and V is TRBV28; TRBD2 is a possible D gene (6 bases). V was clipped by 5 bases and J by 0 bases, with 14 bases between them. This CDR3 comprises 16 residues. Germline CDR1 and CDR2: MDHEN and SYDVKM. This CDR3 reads CASSPLRGSSYNEQFF. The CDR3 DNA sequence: TGTGCCAGCAGTCCCCTCCGGGGGAGCTCCTACAATGAGCAGTTCTTC. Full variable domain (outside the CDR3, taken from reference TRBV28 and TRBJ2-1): DVKVTQSSRYLVKRTGEKVFLECVQDMDHENMFWYRQDPGLGLRLIYFSYDVKMKEKGDIPEGYSVSREKKERFSLILESASTNQTSMYLCASSPLRGSSYNEQFFGPGTRLTVL.

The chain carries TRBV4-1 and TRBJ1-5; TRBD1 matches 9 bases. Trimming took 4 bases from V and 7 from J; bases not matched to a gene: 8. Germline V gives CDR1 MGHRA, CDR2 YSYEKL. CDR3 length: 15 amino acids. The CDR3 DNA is TGCGCCAGCAGCCCCTCAGGGACAGGGATCCAGCCCCAGCATTTT. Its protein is CASSPSGTGIQPQHF.

CDR3 loop: CASSRPGTGGEKLFF. In DNA form, the CDR3 reads TGTGCCAGCAGTCGGCCCGGGACAGGTGGGGAAAAACTGTTTTTT. The J gene is TRBJ1-4, the V gene TRBV28, with 8 bases matching TRBD1. The CDR3 spans 15 residues. Germline V lookup: CDR1 MDHEN, CDR2 SYDVKM. Germline trimming cut 5 bases from V and 8 bases from J; bases unmatched to any gene: 10.

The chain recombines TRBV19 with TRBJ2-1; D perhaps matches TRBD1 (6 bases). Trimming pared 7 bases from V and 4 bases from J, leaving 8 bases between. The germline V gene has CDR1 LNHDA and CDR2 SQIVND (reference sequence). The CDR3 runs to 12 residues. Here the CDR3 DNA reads TGTGCCAGTACGAGGGGGTACAATGAGCAGTTCTTC. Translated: CASTRGYNEQFF.